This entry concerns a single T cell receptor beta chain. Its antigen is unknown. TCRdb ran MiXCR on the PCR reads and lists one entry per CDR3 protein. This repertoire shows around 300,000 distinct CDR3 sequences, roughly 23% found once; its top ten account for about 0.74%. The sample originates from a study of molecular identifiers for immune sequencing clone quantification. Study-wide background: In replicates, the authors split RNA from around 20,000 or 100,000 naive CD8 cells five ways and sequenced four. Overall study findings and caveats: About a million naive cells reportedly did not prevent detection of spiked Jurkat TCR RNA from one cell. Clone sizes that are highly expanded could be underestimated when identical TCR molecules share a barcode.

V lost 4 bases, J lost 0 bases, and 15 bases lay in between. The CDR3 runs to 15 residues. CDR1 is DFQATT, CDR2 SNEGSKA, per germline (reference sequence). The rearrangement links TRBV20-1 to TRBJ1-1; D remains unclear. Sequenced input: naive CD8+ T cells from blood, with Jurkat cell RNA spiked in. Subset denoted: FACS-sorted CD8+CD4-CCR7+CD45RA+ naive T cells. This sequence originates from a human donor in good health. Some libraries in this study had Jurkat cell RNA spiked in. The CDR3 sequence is CSATPAAAMNTEAFF. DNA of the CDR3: TGCAGTGCTACTCCCGCGGCAGCAATGAACACTGAAGCTTTCTTT.